This entry describes one T cell receptor beta chain. Its antigen is currently not known. One base away there is no much larger clone; base qualities are not given. This sample is part of a study of OX40 agonist ivuxolimab in advanced cancers. Some background on the complete study: Ivuxolimab, which targeted the costimulatory receptor OX40 (CD134), was an agonistic, fully human IgG2 monoclonal antibody. Of the roughly 52 dose-escalation patients, hepatocellular carcinoma was present in around 20, melanoma in approximately 15, renal cell carcinoma in 9 and head and neck cancer in 9. Patients were allowed to have had prior anti-PD-1, anti-PD-L1 or anti-CTLA-4 therapy, and approximately 40% of the dose-escalation patients had been treated with checkpoint inhibitors. The dose-escalation cohort was about 86% male with a mean age of roughly 62 years, ranging from roughly 20 to 80. The purpose of peripheral TCRbeta sequencing was to test whether ivuxolimab changed TCR sequence diversity and led to clonal T-cell expansion. Three dose-escalation patients achieved partial responses, one with hepatocellular carcinoma and two with cutaneous melanoma. Intravenous ivuxolimab was administered to patients every 2 weeks at six dose levels: 0.01, 0.1, 0.3, 1.5, 3 and 10 mg/kg. The paper covers the monotherapy dose-escalation part of the phase I ivuxolimab trial, which included N ≈ 50 patients. On the study overall, not on this receptor specifically: The antigen specificity of the peripheral T cells that underwent clonal expansion was not determined. After ivuxolimab, more expanded clones were found on average in CD8+ T cells than in CD4+ T cells. At doses of 0.1 to 3.0 mg/kg, clonal expansion of both CD4+ and CD8+ T cells in blood was seen between baseline and week 6. Low levels of normalized T-cell clonal expansion were also seen in some patients who did not respond. Partial responders in the 0.1-3.0 mg/kg groups had among the lowest normalized peripheral clonal expansion, especially among CD8+ T cells.

Trimming removed 1 base from V and 3 bases from J; the gene matches leave 7 bases unexplained. Reading the germline V gene gives CDR1 SGDLS and CDR2 YYNGEE. Taken from cysteine to phenylalanine, the CDR3 has 17 residues. CDR3 DNA is the only sequence kept; it has 51 bases, read in frame from the first base. Patients with a history of autoimmune disease or receiving systemic immunosuppression were excluded from the trial. Peripheral blood for TCR sequencing was collected from all dose cohorts at baseline, on cycle 4 day 1, and on cycle 7 day 1. The samples were drawn from a first-in-human, open-label, multicenter phase I dose-escalation trial of ivuxolimab. Adults with locally advanced or metastatic melanoma, renal cell, hepatocellular, or head and neck squamous cell carcinoma were enrolled in the trial. Before TCR sequencing, CD4+ T cells and CD8+ T cells from peripheral blood were sorted into separate populations.

Genomic DNA was extracted from sorted cells for sequencing of the TCRbeta CDR3 region. TCRbeta CDR3 regions were sequenced using the immunoSEQ Assay. TCRdb limited this immuneACCESS table to in-frame rearrangements with V and J called. A share of clones is missing; checked studies link under half to unresolved V genes, and the rest is unexplained. The sample data list 65,000 or so clones, and 90% to 95% of these were observed just once. Of the sample, roughly an eighth is held by the ten largest clones. The rearrangement combines TRBV9 with TRBJ2-2; TRBD2 lines up with 9 middle nucleotides. The sequencing used CD4+ or CD8+ T cells sorted from blood, collected in a trial of the OX40 agonist ivuxolimab. This TCR came from an adult with an advanced solid tumor such as melanoma, head and neck, liver or kidney cancer. DNA sequence: TGTGCCAGCAGCGTATTCCAGACTAGCGGTCACACCGGGGAGCTGTTTTTT. Its protein product is CASSVFQTSGHTGELFF.